The 11 T cell receptor beta chains in this list originate from one sample, sequenced in a study of long-term antiretroviral therapy in people with HIV. Survey-level resolution applied to immunoSEQ assay v3.0. Assay used: immunoSEQ multiplex PCR; TCRdb lists only in-frame clones, some missing. The sample lists tens of thousands of clones; almost 85% were seen once. The sample consisted of unsorted PBMCs, taken 0.5 years after starting antiretroviral therapy. Source of these receptors: a man between 18 and 29 years old with HIV.

The V gene is TRBV27, the J gene TRBJ2-7; the D is unclear. The germline CDR1 and CDR2 sequences are MNHEY and SMNVEV (reference sequence). The CDR3 has 14 residues. V was clipped by 2 bases and J by 2 bases, with 10 bases between them. CDR3 in amino acids: CASSLADAAYEQYF. As DNA, the CDR3 is TGTGCCAGCAGTTTAGCAGATGCTGCCTACGAGCAGTACTTC.

V and J are TRBV12-5 and TRBJ2-5; D is unresolved. Germline CDR1 and CDR2: LGHNT and FRNRAP. The CDR3 loop spans 13 amino acids. The germline V and J ends were trimmed by 4 bases and 5 bases, with 11 bases remaining between them. The CDR3 is CASGYGERETQYF. The DNA for the CDR3 is TGTGCTAGTGGTTATGGAGAAAGGGAGACCCAGTACTTC.

The rearrangement links TRBV23-1 to TRBJ1-5; D not resolved. Being an ORF, TRBV23-1 has a function that is uncertain. Trimming left V 0 bases short and J 3 bases short, with 9 bases between. This CDR3 region has 15 residues. In DNA, the CDR3 is TGCGCCAGCAGTCAATCGGGCCGGTACAATCAGCCCCAGCATTTT. Translation: CASSQSGRYNQPQHF.

The rearrangement uses TRBV9 and TRBJ2-1; maybe TRBD2 (6 bases). Germline CDR1 reads SGDLS; CDR2 reads YYNGEE. The CDR3 is 16 amino acids. The germline V and J ends were trimmed by 0 bases and 0 bases, with 10 bases remaining between them. In nucleotides, the CDR3 is TGTGCCAGCAGCGTAGATACCGGGGGCTCCTACAATGAGCAGTTCTTC. It yields the protein CASSVDTGGSYNEQFF. Together with reference TRBV9 and TRBJ2-1, the CDR3 gives the full variable domain: DSGVTQTPKHLITATGQRVTLRCSPRSGDLSVYWYQQSLDQGLQFLIQYYNGEERAKGNILERFSAQQFPDLHSELNLSSLELGDSALYFCASSVDTGGSYNEQFFGPGTRLTVL.

CDR3 nucleotides: TGTGCCAGCAGCTACAAGAACACTGAAGCTTTCTTT. The encoded protein is CASSYKNTEAFF. This chain joins TRBV7-9 and TRBJ1-1; D is unresolved. Looked up from germline, CDR1 is SEHNR and CDR2 is FQNEAQ (reference sequence). The CDR3 loop spans 12 amino acids. With 4 bases removed from V and 1 base from J, the gap between germline ends came to 4 bases.

This clone was picked up one time. The chain has TRBV7-2 and TRBJ1-6; D is ambiguous. CDR1 is SGHTA and CDR2 is FQGNSA in the germline V gene. Trimming cost V 2 bases and J 9 bases, with 8 bases left between them. The CDR3 is made up of 13 amino acids. The chain's CDR3 is CASSLYLGSPLHF. The CDR3 DNA reads as TGTGCCAGCAGCTTATATCTCGGTTCACCCCTCCACTTT.

This clone was detected only a few times. This chain links TRBV5-5 with TRBJ1-6; 10 bases agree with TRBD1. The germline gives CDR1 SGHKS, CDR2 YYEKEE (reference sequence). The CDR3 contains 17 residues. J lost 4 bases, V lost 4 bases, and 8 bases had no gene match. The chain's CDR3 is CASSQPGQGWYNSPLHF. The CDR3 DNA is TGTGCCAGCAGCCAGCCGGGACAGGGGTGGTATAATTCACCCCTCCACTTT. Looking up the rest from reference TRBV5-5 and TRBJ1-6 gives the full variable domain: DAGVTQSPTHLIKTRGQQVTLRCSPISGHKSVSWYQQVLGQGPQFIFQYYEKEERGRGNFPDRFSARQFPNYSSELNVNALLLGDSALYLCASSQPGQGWYNSPLHFGNGTRLTVT.

The V and J genes are TRBV27 and TRBJ2-7; 7 bases are shared with TRBD2. The trim removed 3 bases at V and 7 bases at J, leaving 9 bases unmatched. The germline V gene has CDR1 MNHEY and CDR2 SMNVEV (reference sequence). The CDR3 covers 14 residues. CDR3 DNA sequence: TGTGCCAGCAGTTTCTACCTGCGGGGGAAAGAGCAGTACTTC. Protein: CASSFYLRGKEQYF.

V and J are TRBV5-6 and TRBJ2-2; 8 nucleotides line up with TRBD2. Germline V gene lookup returns CDR1 SGHDT and CDR2 YYEEEE. The CDR3 is 16 amino acids. V gave up 4 bases and J gave up 5 bases; unmatched junction bases: 10. CDR3 region: CASSKKLAEITGELFF. CDR3 coding DNA: TGTGCCAGCAGCAAGAAACTAGCGGAGATAACCGGGGAGCTGTTTTTT.

The CDR3 DNA reads TGTGCCAGCAGCCCTCCCACCGGGGAGCTGTTTTTT. It translates to CASSPPTGELFF. The chain is built from TRBV7-7 and TRBJ2-2; D not resolved. Between the trimmed V and J ends, which lost 5 bases and 4 bases, there was a span of 5 bases. Germline CDR1 is SSHAT and CDR2 is FNYEAQ (reference sequence). The CDR3 is 12 amino acids.

The CDR3 here is CASSYSTATEAFF. DNA for the CDR3: TGTGCCAGCAGTTACTCGACAGCCACTGAAGCTTTCTTT. The gene calls are TRBV6-5 and TRBJ1-1, with D possibly matching TRBD1 (5 bases). There are 13 residues in the CDR3. The germline V gene has CDR1 MNHEY and CDR2 SVGAGI. Trimming shortened V by 0 bases and J by 4 bases, and 6 bases separated the two germline ends.